In this sample, the clone carrying this T cell receptor (beta chain) turned up many times. V gave up 4 bases and J gave up 5 bases; unmatched junction bases: 7. Looked up from germline, CDR1 is SGHAT and CDR2 is FQNNGV. The CDR3 is made up of 14 amino acids. Individual cDNA molecules each received unique molecular identifiers attached to them. Via MiXCR, TCRdb re-called the 5' RACE reads, giving one row per CDR3 protein. The repertoire consists of 95,000 to 100,000 distinct CDR3 sequences, with approximately 13% occurring once and the leading ten covering about 2.3%. The data derive from a study of early T cells in non-severe SARS-CoV-2 infection. Turning to the study itself: The sequenced material was bulk RNA from unsorted whole blood, and its chains were unpaired.

Sequencing was performed on whole blood. This sequence joins TRBV11-2 and TRBJ2-5, with 7 bases matching TRBD1. The TCR comes from an adult who was a healthcare worker with PCR-confirmed SARS-CoV-2 infection or an uninfected control (not recorded which). The CDR3 here is CASSSDTRGETQYF. CDR3 sequence (DNA): TGTGCCAGCAGCTCAGACACCAGGGGGGAGACCCAGTACTTC.